Below, 14 T cell receptor beta chains from the same sample are listed, as sequenced in a study of T cells in tumors after PD-1 blockade. Assay: immunoSEQ multiplex PCR; the TCRdb copy retains only in-frame clones and omits some. Of roughly 48,000 clones in the sample, approximately 81% are singletons; the top ten hold about 4%. The material was PBMCs, obtained before anti-PD-1 treatment. These receptors were taken from a human donor with basal cell carcinoma.

The chain combines TRBV6-5 with TRBJ1-2; 7 bases fit TRBD1. The J segment lost 4 bases and the V segment lost 6 bases, leaving 11 bases of the junction unmatched. The CDR3 is 15 amino acids. Germline V gives CDR1 MNHEY, CDR2 SVGAGI. The CDR3 reads CASREDGQDGYGYTF. The CDR3 bases are TGTGCCAGCAGGGAGGATGGACAGGACGGCTATGGCTACACCTTC.

This clone was recorded once. The genes are TRBV19 and TRBJ2-1; TRBD2 agrees at 8 bases. The V gene end was trimmed by 5 bases and the J gene end by 5 bases; junction bases not matched to a gene: 5. The CDR3 has 14 amino acids. Germline values: CDR1 LNHDA, CDR2 SQIVND (reference sequence). CDR3: CASSPLAGHNEQFF. The CDR3 DNA reads TGTGCCAGTAGTCCGCTAGCGGGCCACAATGAGCAGTTCTTC.

This chain joins TRBV10-1 and TRBJ1-1, with a weak D call TRBD1 (5 bases). This CDR3 is 14 amino acids long. Per the germline V gene, CDR1 is WNHNN and CDR2 is SYGVQD (reference sequence). The V end was cut by 6 bases, the J end by 1 base, with 12 bases between. DNA of the CDR3: TGCGCCAGCAGGGGGAACGGGGGGAACACTGAAGCTTTCTTT. It translates to CASRGNGGNTEAFF.

A word on this clone: Other DNA sequences in the sample encode the same CDR3. As DNA, the CDR3 is TGTGCCAGCAGTTTATACAATGAGCAGTTCTTC. Translating gives CASSLYNEQFF. The rearrangement joins TRBV12-3 or TRBV12-4 to TRBJ2-1; D is unresolved. The CDR3 loop spans 11 amino acids. Trimming removed 2 bases from V and 4 bases from J, with 0 bases in between.

This rearrangement joins TRBV6-4 to TRBJ2-7, with 9 bases that match TRBD1. Looked up from germline, CDR1 is MRHNA and CDR2 is SNTAGT. This CDR3 is built from 14 residues. Trimming removed 6 bases from V and 7 bases from J; junction bases left unmatched: 10. The CDR3 DNA reads as TGTGCCAGCAGGGACAGGGGACGGGCCGGGGAGCAGTACTTC. This gives the protein CASRDRGRAGEQYF.

The chain has TRBV29-1 and TRBJ2-7, with TRBD1 matching over 8 bases. The CDR3 is made up of 13 amino acids. The germline gives CDR1 SQVTM, CDR2 ANQGSEA. V lost 5 bases, J lost 5 bases, and 8 bases stayed unmatched. The CDR3 reads CSVRQGAIDEQYF. DNA for the CDR3: TGCAGCGTTCGCCAGGGGGCGATCGACGAGCAGTACTTC.

The chain couples TRBV14 to TRBJ1-6; D might be TRBD1 (5 bases). The V end was cut by 0 bases, the J end by 8 bases, with 14 bases between. The CDR3 is 16 amino acids. In germline, CDR1 is SGHDN, CDR2 FVKESK. CDR3 loop: CASSQDPGAADSPLHF. The CDR3 DNA is TGTGCCAGCAGCCAAGATCCCGGGGCGGCAGATTCACCCCTCCACTTT.

The chain uses TRBV3-1 (or the pseudogene TRBV3-2) and TRBJ1-2; weak D call: TRBD1 (6 bases). The germline V and J ends were trimmed by 4 bases and 6 bases, with 21 bases remaining between them. This CDR3 has 16 residues. Germline assignment: CDR1 LGHDT and CDR2 YNNKEL (reference sequence). CDR3 DNA sequence: TGTGCCAGCAGCCCTACACATCTTATACAGGGAGATGGCTACACCTTC. Its translation: CASSPTHLIQGDGYTF.

Regarding this clone: Other DNA sequences of this sample code for an identical CDR3. The genes are TRBV5-1 and TRBJ2-7; 9 bases align to TRBD1. Germline CDR1 is SGHRS and CDR2 is YFSETQ. Trimming took 3 bases from V and 3 from J; bases not matched to a gene: 7. The CDR3 consists of 15 residues. This chain's CDR3 is CASSSPGQGSYEQYF. The CDR3 nucleotides read TGCGCCAGCAGCTCTCCGGGACAGGGTAGCTACGAGCAGTACTTC.

CDR3 bases: TGTGCCAGCAGCTTGGAGGGGGCCCCAATCACCAACGAGCAGTACTTC. Protein sequence: CASSLEGAPITNEQYF. The rearrangement links TRBV7-8 to TRBJ2-7, with D possibly TRBD1 on 7 matching bases. V was cut by 3 bases and J by 5 bases, with 20 bases left in between. CDR1 is SGHVS and CDR2 is FQNEAQ in the germline V gene. The CDR3 covers 16 residues.

The rearrangement uses TRBV19 and TRBJ2-7, with 8 nucleotides matching TRBD2. V was clipped by 5 bases and J by 2 bases; unmatched bases: 11. The CDR3 totals 16 residues. Germline V gene lookup returns CDR1 LNHDA and CDR2 SQIVND (reference sequence). CDR3 nucleotide sequence: TGTGCCAGTAGTCCTCTCGGGGGGGATCGCGCCTACGAGCAGTACTTC. This translates into CASSPLGGDRAYEQYF.

This chain links TRBV2 with TRBJ1-2; D is unclear. This CDR3 region has 11 residues. The germline V gene has CDR1 SNHLY and CDR2 FYNNEI. V was cut by 7 bases and J by 7 bases, with 10 bases left in between. The CDR3 DNA sequence: TGTGCCAGCATGGGTGTGCGTGGCTACACCTTC. As protein: CASMGVRGYTF.

The rearrangement links TRBV6-4 to TRBJ2-3; 7 bases line up with TRBD2. The CDR3 extends over 15 amino acids. Trimming removed 6 bases from V and 1 base from J; junction bases left unmatched: 7. From germline, CDR1 is MRHNA and CDR2 SNTAGT. This CDR3 is CASSLLAGGTDTQYF. The CDR3 nucleotides read TGTGCCAGCAGCCTTTTAGCGGGCGGCACAGATACGCAGTATTTT.

The chain combines TRBV27 with TRBJ1-1; perhaps TRBD1 as D (5 bases). Germline V gene lookup returns CDR1 MNHEY and CDR2 SMNVEV (reference sequence). CDR3 size: 15 residues. The germline V and J ends were trimmed by 4 bases and 5 bases, with 17 bases remaining between them. Written as DNA, the CDR3 is TGTGCCAGCAGTTCCCTTAGGTGGGGGGAGACTGAAGCTTTCTTT. It is translated as CASSSLRWGETEAFF.